These T cell receptor beta chains were read from a single sample in a study of identical twins. Using its own MiXCR run on the 5' RACE reads, TCRdb lists one record per CDR3 protein. The repertoire holds about 240,000 distinct CDR3 sequences, with 8% to 11% as singletons. Sample: memory T cells sorted from blood. The origin of the receptors is a man in his fifties in good health. CDR3s include the opening cysteine and the closing phenylalanine or tryptophan. The order of the fields is D gene, V gene, clone size, J gene, CDR3 protein, CDR3 DNA. A D gene is named only where the DNA matches it firmly. Rows may omit the clone size; those that give it use once, few, many or a size class.

-,TRBV29-1,many,TRBJ2-3,CSAKHTDTQYF,TGCAGCGCCAAACATACGGATACGCAGTATTTT
-,TRBV5-6,-,TRBJ2-5,CASSLGDSPPETQYF,TGTGCCAGCAGCTTGGGGGACTCCCCACCAGAGACCCAGTACTTC
-,TRBV4-1,many,TRBJ1-6,CASSQERAGSPLHF,TGCGCCAGCAGCCAAGAACGAGCCGGTTCACCCCTCCACTTT
TRBD2,TRBV18,many,TRBJ2-1,CASSPAAGGEFGQFF,TGTGCCAGCTCACCAGCAGCGGGAGGTGAATTCGGGCAGTTCTTC
TRBD1,TRBV18,few,TRBJ1-1,CASSPPTGAGTEAFF,TGTGCCAGCTCACCACCGACAGGGGCTGGCACTGAAGCTTTCTTT
-,TRBV4-1,medium-sized,TRBJ1-3,CASSQDGGAGNTIYF,TGCGCCAGCAGCCAAGATGGAGGGGCTGGAAACACCATATATTTT
-,TRBV18,few,TRBJ2-3,CASSPQRGAKQYTQYF,TGTGCCAGCTCACCACAACGGGGGGCAAAGCAATATACGCAGTATTTT
TRBD1,TRBV5-1,many,TRBJ1-6,CASRDRGGGNSPLHF,TGCGCCAGCCGGGACAGGGGTGGGGGTAATTCACCCCTCCACTTT
-,TRBV5-1,many,TRBJ1-4,CASSLVGEPEKLFF,TGCGCCAGCAGCTTGGTAGGGGAACCTGAAAAACTGTTTTTT
-,TRBV28,many,TRBJ1-6,CASRTLETLNSPLHF,TGTGCCAGCAGGACCCTGGAAACTTTAAATTCACCCCTCCACTTT
-,TRBV7-2,many,TRBJ2-1,CASSLGGTFRRGEQFF,TGTGCCAGCAGCTTAGGGGGTACCTTTCGGAGGGGTGAGCAGTTCTTC
TRBD1,TRBV4-1,few,TRBJ1-3,CASSHPLGTVNTRGGNTIYF,TGCGCCAGCAGCCACCCCCTAGGGACAGTAAATACACGGGGTGGAAACACCATATATTTT
-,TRBV6-1,many,TRBJ2-3,CASQGSTDTQYF,TGTGCCAGTCAGGGTAGCACAGATACGCAGTATTTT
TRBD1,TRBV9,many,TRBJ2-1,CASSVRQGSYNEQFF,TGTGCCAGCAGCGTCCGACAGGGGTCGTACAATGAGCAGTTCTTC
TRBD2,TRBV11-2,few,TRBJ2-3,CASSALAGGWDTQYF,TGTGCCAGCAGCGCTCTAGCGGGAGGGTGGGATACGCAGTATTTT
-,TRBV7-2,-,TRBJ2-7,CASSLPWGYEQYF,TGTGCCAGCAGCTTACCGTGGGGGTACGAGCAGTACTTC
TRBD2,TRBV30,few,TRBJ2-3,CAWSVSTSGRHAQYF,TGTGCCTGGAGTGTATCTACTAGCGGCCGTCACGCGCAGTATTTT
-,TRBV29-1,-,TRBJ1-2,CSVEDPPEYGYTF,TGCAGCGTTGAAGATCCGCCGGAGTATGGCTACACCTTC
-,TRBV20-1,many,TRBJ2-1,CSARGGGQVVQFF,TGCAGTGCCCGAGGGGGGGGCCAGGTCGTGCAGTTCTTC
-,TRBV12-5,-,TRBJ1-2,CASAAGPLYYGYTF,TGTGCTAGTGCCGCCGGCCCGCTTTACTATGGCTACACCTTC
-,TRBV6-1,few,TRBJ1-1,CASRPQGYRNTEAFF,TGTGCCAGCAGACCCCAGGGGTACAGGAACACTGAAGCTTTCTTT
TRBD1,TRBV20-1,-,TRBJ2-3,CSALGQGRTDTQYF,TGCAGTGCTCTCGGACAGGGGAGGACAGATACGCAGTATTTT
-,TRBV7-2,many,TRBJ2-1,CASSRRQNNEQFF,TGTGCCAGCAGCAGACGGCAAAACAATGAGCAGTTCTTC
-,TRBV12-3/TRBV12-4,many,TRBJ2-5,CASSLGDQETQYF,TGTGCCAGCAGCCTTGGGGACCAAGAGACCCAGTACTTC
TRBD1,TRBV12-3/TRBV12-4,many,TRBJ2-7,CASTPDGTGSYEQYF,TGTGCCAGCACTCCCGACGGGACAGGTTCCTACGAGCAGTACTTC
-,TRBV20-1,few,TRBJ1-1,CSASGRGRMNTEAFF,TGCAGTGCTAGTGGCAGGGGAAGGATGAACACTGAAGCTTTCTTT
TRBD1,TRBV5-1,many,TRBJ2-1,CASSYGGTGSSYNEQFF,TGCGCCAGCAGCTATGGGGGGACAGGGAGCTCCTACAATGAGCAGTTCTTC